The present TCR beta chain was sequenced within a study of CD8 T cells in ankylosing spondylitis. Study results and limitations: There was a TCR beta motif, made of roughly eight highly homologous variants, that appeared characteristic of ankylosing spondylitis blood. Clones linked to the disease showed a CD8+ phenotype. They occurred at relatively low frequencies in peripheral blood.

TCRdb analysed the 5' RACE reads with MiXCR anew, one entry per CDR3 protein. The sample lists almost 400,000 distinct CDR3 sequences, about a fifth occurring once. Trimming at V came to 7 bases and at J to 7 bases, leaving 7 bases not matched to a gene. Germline CDR1 is LNHDA and CDR2 is SQIVND (reference sequence). This CDR3 is built from 14 residues. This clonotype was seen once. Antigen: not known. Specimen: blood, either unsorted or a sorted T cell fraction (not recorded which). The chain recombines TRBV19 with TRBJ2-1, with 10 bases identical to TRBD2. The receptor comes from a male donor with ankylosing spondylitis. Here the CDR3 reads CASMQAGGWNEQFF. CDR3 coding DNA: TGTGCCAGTATGCAAGCGGGAGGGTGGAATGAGCAGTTCTTC. Full variable domain (missing parts from reference TRBV19 and TRBJ2-1): DGGITQSPKYLFRKEGQNVTLSCEQNLNHDAMYWYRQDPGQGLRLIYYSQIVNDFQKGDIAEGYSVSREKKESFPLTVTSAQKNPTAFYLCASMQAGGWNEQFFGPGTRLTVL.